Listed below are T cell receptor beta chains from one sample, sequenced in a study of shared clonotypes between healthy human individuals. Assay used: immunoSEQ multiplex PCR; TCRdb lists only in-frame clones, some missing. This table holds roughly 410,000 clones, about 96% found once. The sequenced sample was memory CD8+ T cells sorted from blood. The receptors were gathered from a man aged 30 to 45 in good health. The CDR3 runs from the conserved cysteine through the conserved F or W.

V	J	CDR3
TRBV28	TRBJ1-3	CASSTGPGNTIYF
TRBV7-2	TRBJ2-5	CATQEPGETQYF
TRBV28	TRBJ2-5	CASSGPAYQETQYF
TRBV6-5	TRBJ2-7	CASSYDLGSNTYEQYF
TRBV21-1	TRBJ2-6	CASSMLPPGLSSGANVLTF
TRBV6-6	TRBJ1-2	CASSLQGFYGYTF
TRBV27	TRBJ1-5	CASSALRGRGPQHF
TRBV7-2	TRBJ2-2	CASSLVASKPGELFF
TRBV27	TRBJ1-2	CASSSETNGYTF
TRBV7-8	TRBJ1-3	CASGEADRAPSGNTIYF
TRBV6-1	TRBJ2-4	CASEPGTKNIQYF
TRBV6-5	TRBJ2-5	CAKAREEETQYF
TRBV7-9	TRBJ2-5	CASSPRTSQETQYF
TRBV2	TRBJ2-5	CASKQGAREQYF
TRBV27	TRBJ1-5	CASGGQYQPQHF
TRBV28	TRBJ1-1	CASSLVSGTEAFF
TRBV5-6	TRBJ2-7	CASSFKRTGFHEQYF
TRBV18	TRBJ2-3	CASSTLAGGTDTQYF
TRBV7-9	TRBJ2-2	CASSPRQGKMPNTGELFF
TRBV25-1	TRBJ1-4	CASAYQGEKLFF
TRBV25-1	TRBJ2-1	CASSDMDGSSYNEQFF
TRBV7-9	TRBJ2-7	CASSPGDRGTRDEQYF